This T cell receptor (beta chain) was profiled in a study of T cells in Graves' hyperthyroidism and ophthalmopathy. V was shortened by 1 base and J by 5 bases, with 6 bases between the two germline ends. The CDR3 loop spans 14 amino acids. Germline CDR1 is LGHDT and CDR2 is YNNKEL (reference sequence). Study-level results: By a 13 V-J model, ophthalmopathy was set apart from stable hyperthyroidism.

Amplified regions were TCR beta CDR3 sequences from RNA transcripts. Primed by the HTBI set, a first-round RT-PCR was run on the TCR CDR3. Each CDR3 protein gets one entry after TCRdb re-called the multiplex PCR reads with MiXCR. This table has 250,000 to 300,000 distinct CDR3 sequences, roughly 19% appearing once. The sample holds many counts of this clonotype. What it recognizes is unknown. This receptor was identified in a middle-aged man with Graves' ophthalmopathy. Sequencing was done on a sample of blood. The chain employs TRBV3-1 and TRBJ1-6, with D unclear. CDR3 coding DNA: TGTGCCAGCAGCCAAGTCTGGAATAATTCACCCCTCCACTTT. Translation gives CASSQVWNNSPLHF.